This T cell receptor (beta chain) was sequenced during a study of cytomegalovirus exposure and HLA in healthy donors. The V end was cut by 0 bases, the J end by 2 bases, with 11 bases between. The CDR3 has 16 residues. Looked up from germline, CDR1 is MNHEY and CDR2 is SMNVEV (reference sequence). Both 60 Vbeta primers and 13 Jbeta primers went into the PCR. Some clones are missing from TCRdb's copy, which holds only in-frame ones; the method was immunoSEQ multiplex PCR. Among under 200,000 clones listed, approximately 71% were seen once. Each donor was healthy, and each was a bone marrow donor. The V and J genes are TRBV27 and TRBJ1-5; D possibly corresponds to TRBD1 (5 bases). This clonotype was obtained from a male donor in good health and CMV-seronegative. The sample taken for sequencing was PBMCs. In DNA, the CDR3 is TGTGCCAGCAGTTTATCAAGCAGGGTGGGCAATCAGCCCCAGCATTTT. Translated: CASSLSSRVGNQPQHF.